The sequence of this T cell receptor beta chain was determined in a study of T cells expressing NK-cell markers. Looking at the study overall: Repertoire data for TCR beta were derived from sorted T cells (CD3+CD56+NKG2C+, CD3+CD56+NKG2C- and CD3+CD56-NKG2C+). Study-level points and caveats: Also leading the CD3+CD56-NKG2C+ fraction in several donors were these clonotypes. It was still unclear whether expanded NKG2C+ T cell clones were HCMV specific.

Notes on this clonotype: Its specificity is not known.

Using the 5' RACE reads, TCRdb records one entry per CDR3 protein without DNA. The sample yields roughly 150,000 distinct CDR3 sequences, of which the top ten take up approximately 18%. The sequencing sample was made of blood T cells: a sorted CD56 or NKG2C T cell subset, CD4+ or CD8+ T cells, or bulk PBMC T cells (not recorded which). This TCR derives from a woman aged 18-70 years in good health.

CDR3 protein: CASSARGQAEAFF. The J gene is TRBJ1-1, the V gene TRBV2; TCRdb's D call, TRBD1, is unchecked because there is no DNA. The CDR3 totals 13 residues. Germline V gene data show CDR1 as SNHLY and CDR2 as FYNNEI. Using reference TRBV2 and TRBJ1-1 for the parts outside the CDR3, the full variable domain is EPEVTQTPSHQVTQMGQEVILRCVPISNHLYFYWYRQILGQKVEFLVSFYNNEISEKSEIFDDQFSVERPDGSNFTLKIRSTKLEDSAMYFCASSARGQAEAFFGQGTRLTVV.